This T cell receptor (beta chain) was profiled in a study of T cells in Graves' hyperthyroidism and ophthalmopathy. Study results and caveats: Peripheral blood also featured most of the thyroid clonotypes expanded above 0.001.

This CDR3 comprises 14 residues. Germline CDR1 is SGHTA and CDR2 is FQGNSA. After removal of 5 bases from V and 8 bases from J, the junction contained 8 bases not matched to a gene. Each ophthalmopathy patient scored at least 3 on the Clinical Activity Score and at least 4 on NOSPECS grade, with duration under 3 months. The PBMCs were taken from 10 ml of fresh peripheral blood. There are many counts of this clonotype. Its antigen is as yet unknown. Authors of the study amplified TCR beta CDR3 regions from RNA transcripts. The TCR CDR3 was amplified in a first-round RT-PCR using the HTBI primer set. TCRdb re-analysed the multiplex PCR reads in MiXCR, keeping a single row per CDR3 protein. The profile shows 350,000 or so distinct CDR3 sequences, around 18% of them singletons.

The clonotype originates from a middle-aged woman with Graves' ophthalmopathy. The chain employs TRBV7-2 and TRBJ1-2; 10 bases fit TRBD1. Sequencing was done on a sample of blood. The CDR3 loop is CASSPGTGVRGYTF. In DNA, the CDR3 is TGTGCCAGCAGCCCCGGGACAGGGGTTCGCGGCTACACCTTC.